Presented here are 24 T cell receptor beta chains from one specimen sequenced in a study of cytomegalovirus exposure and HLA in healthy donors. The PCR ran on 60 Vbeta and 13 Jbeta primers. Generated by immunoSEQ multiplex PCR, the TCRdb table keeps only in-frame clones and is missing some. The table includes approximately 73,000 clones, under 70% detected once. What was sequenced was PBMCs. Receptors were obtained from a man aged 25-45 years in good health and CMV-seropositive.

This clone was counted only a few times. V is TRBV7-2 and J is TRBJ2-1; possible D gene TRBD1, 6 bases. CDR1 and CDR2 from the germline V gene are SGHTA and FQGNSA. The CDR3 length is 14 residues. The V end was cut by 1 base, the J end by 6 bases, with 10 bases between. The CDR3 sequence is CASSLVTGPNEQFF. The CDR3 DNA follows: TGTGCCAGCAGCTTAGTCACAGGGCCCAATGAGCAGTTCTTC.

The rearrangement links TRBV27 to TRBJ2-1; TRBD2 agrees at 10 bases. Germline values: CDR1 MNHEY, CDR2 SMNVEV (reference sequence). This CDR3 has 17 amino acids. The J segment lost 7 bases and the V segment lost 0 bases, leaving 9 bases of the junction unmatched. The CDR3 loop reads CASSLSPLAGVPNEQFF. The DNA of the CDR3 is TGTGCCAGCAGTTTATCGCCTCTAGCGGGAGTCCCTAATGAGCAGTTCTTC.

V gene TRBV5-1 combines with J gene TRBJ1-3; 7 bases map to TRBD1. The V gene's germline CDR1 is SGHRS and CDR2 YFSETQ. Trimming at V came to 0 bases and at J to 0 bases, leaving 12 bases not matched to a gene. This CDR3 spans 19 amino acids. As DNA, the CDR3 is TGCGCCAGCAGCTTGGCTTCCCTACAACAGGGGACCTCTGGAAACACCATATATTTT. Amino acids: CASSLASLQQGTSGNTIYF.

The chain employs TRBV10-3 and TRBJ1-4; D is possibly TRBD1 (5 bases). Germline CDR1 reads ENHRY; CDR2 reads SYGVKD. CDR3 length: 13 residues. Trimming cost V 2 bases and J 5 bases, with 6 bases left between them. The CDR3 loop is CAISEGGNEKLFF. CDR3 nucleotide sequence: TGTGCCATCAGTGAGGGGGGGAATGAAAAACTGTTTTTT.

Note on this clone: Other DNA variants within this sample encode the same CDR3. The chain links TRBV4-2 to TRBJ1-2; TRBD1 matches 11 bases. The CDR3 covers 17 residues. The germline gives CDR1 LGHNA, CDR2 YNFKEQ. V dropped 1 base and J dropped 8; count of bases not matched to a gene: 12. The CDR3 DNA is TGTGCCAGCAGCCAAGTCATTGAAGGACAGGGGGCGCGAGGCTACACCTTC. It codes for CASSQVIEGQGARGYTF.

This clone has just a few counts. The chain has TRBV2 and TRBJ2-1; 14 nucleotides line up with TRBD2. The CDR3 has 17 amino acids. V lost 7 bases and J lost 0; bases outside the gene matches: 5. Germline CDR1 SNHLY, CDR2 FYNNEI. The CDR3 bases are TGTGCCAGCAAGGGGACTAGCGGGGGTAGCTCCTACAATGAGCAGTTCTTC. Translated: CASKGTSGGSSYNEQFF.

This chain joins TRBV5-1 and TRBJ2-5; no firm D call. CDR3 length: 13 amino acids. Germline CDR1 SGHRS, CDR2 YFSETQ. V was pared by 2 bases and J by 1 base, with 6 bases between. The CDR3 DNA reads TGCGCCAGCAGCTTAGACACCCAAGAGACCCAGTACTTC. Translating gives CASSLDTQETQYF.

V and J are TRBV7-3 and TRBJ1-1; D might be TRBD1 (5 bases). Trimming pared 9 bases from V and 5 bases from J, leaving 13 bases between. CDR1 SGHTA and CDR2 FQGTGA come from the germline V gene. The CDR3 runs 12 residues. The CDR3 nucleotides read TGTGCCAGGCAGGGAATAGGGACTGAAGCTTTCTTT. Translation gives CARQGIGTEAFF.

The chain joins TRBV28 to TRBJ2-1; possibly TRBD2 for D (6 bases). Germline V gene sequence: CDR1 MDHEN, CDR2 SYDVKM. V gave up 6 bases and J gave up 9 bases, with 15 bases separating them. The CDR3 consists of 13 residues. CDR3 in DNA: TGTGCCAGCAGCTCTAGGGACTCGGGTGAGCAGTTCTTC. This encodes CASSSRDSGEQFF. Full variable domain (rest looked up from reference TRBV28 and TRBJ2-1): DVKVTQSSRYLVKRTGEKVFLECVQDMDHENMFWYRQDPGLGLRLIYFSYDVKMKEKGDIPEGYSVSREKKERFSLILESASTNQTSMYLCASSSRDSGEQFFGPGTRLTVL.

CDR3 residues: CASSLVPSGKETQYF. The CDR3 region has the DNA TGCGCCAGCAGCTTGGTTCCTAGCGGGAAAGAGACCCAGTACTTC. The rearrangement uses TRBV5-1 and TRBJ2-5; TRBD2 agrees at 9 bases. The CDR3 runs to 15 residues. Trimming cost V 0 bases and J 3 bases; bases outside gene matches: 3. Germline CDR1 is SGHRS and CDR2 is YFSETQ.

In regard to this clone: The CDR3 carries no conserved terminal phenylalanine or tryptophan, so it likely arises from a read error. CDR3: CASSTQAQGTEAFL. The DNA for the CDR3 is TGTGCCAGCAGCACTCAGGCCCAGGGCACTGAAGCTTTCCTT. The gene calls are TRBV7-6 and TRBJ1-1; a possible D gene is TRBD1 (5 bases). The V and J ends lost 5 bases and 4 bases respectively, with 14 bases between them. CDR3 size: 14 residues. The V gene's germline CDR1 is SGHVS and CDR2 FNYEAQ.

J is TRBJ2-3 and V is TRBV4-1; 7 bases align to TRBD2. J lost 6 bases, V lost 4 bases, and 10 bases had no gene match. Looked up from germline, CDR1 is MGHRA and CDR2 is YSYEKL. The CDR3 has 15 residues. Written as DNA, the CDR3 is TGCGCCAGCAGCCTGAACGGCAGGGAGGGGGATACGCAGTATTTT. It translates to CASSLNGREGDTQYF.

This rearrangement joins TRBV5-6 to TRBJ2-1, with 7 bases that match TRBD1. Germline V gives CDR1 SGHDT, CDR2 YYEEEE. The V and J ends lost 3 bases and 2 bases, in that order; junction bases with no gene match: 5. The CDR3 length is 15 residues. CDR3 nucleotides: TGTGCCAGCAGCTACCGGGACAGCGCCTACAATGAGCAGTTCTTC. Protein sequence: CASSYRDSAYNEQFF. Full variable domain (missing parts from reference TRBV5-6 and TRBJ2-1): DAGVTQSPTHLIKTRGQQVTLRCSPKSGHDTVSWYQQALGQGPQFIFQYYEEEERQRGNFPDRFSGHQFPNYSSELNVNALLLGDSALYLCASSYRDSAYNEQFFGPGTRLTVL.

The gene calls are TRBV6-1 and TRBJ2-7; TRBD2 agrees at 12 bases. CDR1 MNHNS and CDR2 SASEGT come from the germline V gene. V was clipped by 3 bases and J by 2 bases; unmatched bases: 8. This CDR3 contains 17 residues. As DNA, the CDR3 is TGTGCCAGCAGTGATCAAGGACTAGCGGGGTATACCTACGAGCAGTACTTC. Translation: CASSDQGLAGYTYEQYF.

A note on this clone: The germline gene is not matched at one end of the junction; a read error may be the cause. This chain uses TRBV7-9 with TRBJ2-7; a weak D match, TRBD2 (5 bases). There are 12 residues in the CDR3. CDR1 and CDR2 (germline): SEHNR, FQNEAQ (reference sequence). The CDR3 loop reads CSSNPLGNEQYF. In DNA form, the CDR3 reads TGTTCCAGCAACCCCCTCGGGAACGAGCAGTACTTC.

The J gene is TRBJ2-1, the V gene TRBV4-2, with D maybe TRBD2 (6 bases). Germline V CDR1 and CDR2: LGHNA, YNFKEQ. The CDR3 extends over 13 amino acids. Trimming removed 4 bases at V and 5 bases at J, with 9 bases between. CDR3 sequence: CASSPGLNNEQFF. In nucleotides, the CDR3 is TGTGCCAGCAGCCCGGGACTGAACAATGAGCAGTTCTTC.

This clone was observed a few times. The J gene is TRBJ2-7, the V gene TRBV5-6; TRBD1 is a possible D gene (6 bases). The CDR3 consists of 13 residues. Trimming cost V 4 bases and J 0 bases, with 8 bases left between them. The germline CDR1 and CDR2 sequences are SGHDT and YYEEEE. The CDR3 DNA follows: TGTGCCAGCAGCCAGACAGGCTCCTACGAGCAGTACTTC. The encoded protein is CASSQTGSYEQYF.

This chain links TRBV2 with TRBJ2-3; maybe TRBD2 (7 bases). The CDR3 has 15 residues. Germline lookup yields CDR1 SNHLY and CDR2 FYNNEI. V lost 6 bases to trimming and J lost 6 bases, with 19 bases between them. This CDR3 reads CASRRSRGASDTQYF. CDR3 nucleotides: TGTGCCAGCAGACGTAGCCGGGGGGCCTCTGATACGCAGTATTTT.

This rearrangement joins TRBV4-2 to TRBJ2-7; 7 bases are shared with TRBD2. The germline gives CDR1 LGHNA, CDR2 YNFKEQ. Trimming at V came to 1 base and at J to 6 bases, leaving 6 bases not matched to a gene. The CDR3 sequence is 14 residues long. The DNA for the CDR3 is TGTGCCAGCAGCCAAGTGGGTCTAGCGGCCGAGCAGTACTTC. It yields the protein CASSQVGLAAEQYF.

The V and J genes are TRBV5-1 and TRBJ2-7; no clear D gene. V was cut by 2 bases and J by 2 bases, with 14 bases left in between. The CDR3 spans 15 residues. The germline CDR1 and CDR2 sequences are SGHRS and YFSETQ. The CDR3 is CASSFGDTRTYEQYF. As DNA, the CDR3 is TGCGCCAGCAGCTTCGGTGACACGAGAACCTACGAGCAGTACTTC.

This clone has more than one count but fewer than ten. This chain connects TRBV7-3 to TRBJ1-1, with D perhaps matching TRBD1 (6 bases). The CDR3 has 15 amino acids. Germline loops: CDR1 SGHTA, CDR2 FQGTGA. Trimming cost V 4 bases and J 0 bases, with 12 bases left between them. CDR3 bases: TGTGCCAGCAGCTCACAGGGTAGGGTGAACACTGAAGCTTTCTTT. The encoded protein is CASSSQGRVNTEAFF.

The rearrangement uses TRBV29-1 and TRBJ2-7, with 9 bases aligning to TRBD1. The germline gives CDR1 SQVTM, CDR2 ANQGSEA. The CDR3 spans 12 residues. V shed 6 bases and J 4 bases; nucleotides not matched to a gene: 4. The CDR3: CSVGTGRYEQYF. The CDR3 bases are TGCAGCGTAGGGACAGGGAGGTACGAGCAGTACTTC.

This chain connects TRBV5-4 to TRBJ2-7; 8 positions match TRBD1. Germline-derived CDR1 and CDR2 are SGHNT and YYREEE (reference sequence). The CDR3 loop spans 15 amino acids. Losses at the gene ends were 4 bases for V and 0 bases for J; bases not matched to a gene: 6. CDR3 amino acids: CASSTRQGSSYEQYF. In nucleotides, the CDR3 is TGTGCCAGCAGCACCCGACAGGGGAGCTCCTACGAGCAGTACTTC.

This sequence joins TRBV7-6 and TRBJ2-7, with TRBD2 matching over 13 bases. With 4 bases clipped from V and 6 bases from J, the junction kept 6 bases outside the gene matches. There are 15 residues in the CDR3. Germline V CDR1 and CDR2: SGHVS, FNYEAQ. CDR3 amino acids: CASSSRLAGGREQYF. As DNA, the CDR3 is TGTGCCAGCAGCTCCCGACTAGCGGGGGGCCGCGAGCAGTACTTC.